Sequencing of this T cell receptor beta chain was carried out in a study of cytomegalovirus exposure and HLA in healthy donors. The PCR made use of 60 Vbeta and 13 Jbeta primers. TCRdb keeps only in-frame clones here, not all; method: immunoSEQ multiplex PCR. The top ten hold about 1.8% of the sample, which has about 120,000 clones, approximately 75% seen once. Details on this clone: The antigen is not known.

Study-level results: When the data were analyzed later, several of the most significant clusters appeared to be linked to common viral pathogens. Some V segments could not be told apart, so they were left out, TRBV6-2 and TRBV6-3 among them.

Germline assignment: CDR1 MNHEY and CDR2 SVGAGI. The trim removed 4 bases at V and 6 bases at J, leaving 4 bases unmatched. This CDR3 region has 14 residues. V usage is TRBV6-5 and J usage is TRBJ1-5; 9 bases map to TRBD1. The clonotype originates from a man aged 40-49 years in good health and CMV-seronegative. The specimen was PBMCs. CDR3 DNA sequence: TGTGCCAGCAGTTCCGGACAGGGGCGTCAGCCCCAGCATTTT. This gives the protein CASSSGQGRQPQHF.